This TCR beta chain comes out of a study of radiotherapy plus CTLA-4 blockade in lung cancer (dated by TCRdb to about 2018). In the study overall: Among enrolled patients, approximately 19% had an objective response and 31% reached disease control. Summary of the overall study and its limitations: The strongest predictors of response were reported to be early dynamic shifts in blood T cell clones along with a rise in serum interferon-beta following radiation. TCR clones derived from tumors expanded in peripheral blood after treatment with radiotherapy and ipilimumab.

About this clone: The antigen it binds to is not known. Within one base of it there is no much larger clone, and no base qualities were kept.

The library was built by means of the immunoSEQ multiplex PCR assay. The clones in this table, taken by TCRdb from immuneACCESS, are in-frame only. Not every clone is retained; where verified, under half of the shortfall comes from an unresolved V gene, and the cause of the rest is unknown. The sample table holds about 97,000 clones, of which about four fifths were seen once. Roughly 2.8% of the sample is held by the ten biggest clonotypes. The germline V gene provides CDR1 MDHEN and CDR2 SYDVKM. The CDR3 measures 13 amino acids from cysteine to phenylalanine. CDR3 DNA is the only sequence kept; it has 39 bases, read in frame from the first base. V loses 3 bases of germline sequence and J loses 6 bases, and the interval between the two ends is 11 bases. Focal radiation therapy combined with CTLA-4 blockade (ipilimumab) was tested in patients with chemo-refractory metastatic non-small-cell lung cancer.

This receptor was taken from a human donor with non-small cell lung cancer who had a partial response to radiotherapy plus ipilimumab. Some clones in this sample may be carry-over from other donors' samples. This chain is built from TRBV28 and TRBJ1-2; perhaps TRBD1 is the D gene, with 5 bases matching. The specimen was peripheral blood, collected from a patient treated with radiotherapy plus ipilimumab. The CDR3 amino acid sequence is: CASSLGGGNGYTF. Read as DNA, the sequence is TGTGCCAGCAGTTTGGGGGGGGGTAATGGCTACACCTTC.